This TCR beta chain was sequenced for a study of T cell changes during pregnancy in multiple sclerosis (dated by TCRdb to about 2019). The study in broad terms: The study examined how the T cell repertoire changed over the course of pregnancy in women with multiple sclerosis.

As for this clone: The clone's antigen remains unknown. Per-nucleotide qualities are absent, and no much larger clonotype sits a single base away.

Preparation of the library involved the immunoSEQ multiplex PCR assay. In its TCRdb copy, this immuneACCESS table keeps in-frame sequences only and misses some clones. Where compared with another copy, unresolved V genes explain less than half of these, and the others have no known cause. Within this sample are roughly 34,000 clones, with approximately 91% of them counted one time only. Approximately 4.4% of the sample comes from the top ten. V is cut by 4 bases and J by 7 bases, and the space between the germline ends is 11 bases. From the germline V gene, CDR1 is SQVTM and CDR2 is ANQGSEA. Inclusive of the bounding cysteine and phenylalanine, the CDR3 is 13 residues long. The retained sequence is limited to the CDR3, 39 bases, with the frame set at the first base.

The receptor was isolated from a female donor in good health, enrolled as a control in a pregnancy study. The chain was built from TRBV29-1 and TRBJ1-6; no D gene is confidently identified. The sample consisted of peripheral blood, taken in the second trimester of pregnancy. The nucleotide sequence is given as TGCAGCGTTGGAGTGTCGGGAAATTCACCCCTCCACTTT. Protein translation: CSVGVSGNSPLHF.